This T cell receptor (beta chain) was obtained from a study of blood T cell repertoires in COVID-19. Study at large: Samples representing acute and convalescent COVID-19 were sourced from the United States, Italy and Spain. The cDNA or gDNA used as material had been derived from T cells, B-cell-depleted T cells, or PBMCs.

Original processing methods: Estimation of nucleated cell counts was performed using reference gene primer amplification. Repertoires were generated with immunoSEQ multiplex PCR, while TCRdb's copy carries only in-frame clones and drops some. V, J and clone size derive from that table, while D and trimming were established from the DNA sequence. The sample shows 130,000 or so clones, about 87% of them seen only once. This CDR3 spans 13 amino acids. CDR1 is SGHRS and CDR2 is YFSETQ in the germline V gene. V lost 0 bases, J lost 7 bases, and 2 bases stayed unmatched. Sequenced input: peripheral blood. The rearrangement links TRBV5-1 to TRBJ1-2; 8 bases match TRBD1. The clonotype originates from a man aged 45 to 65 with active COVID-19. The CDR3 DNA reads TGCGCCAGCAGCTTGGGACAGGGGCTTGGCTACACCTTC. Protein sequence: CASSLGQGLGYTF.